Listed below are T cell receptor beta chains from one sample, sequenced in a study of control samples from healthy donors and cancer patients. Sequencing used immunoSEQ multiplex PCR; TCRdb keeps in-frame clones, though not all of them. The data show 70,000 or so clones, with over 75% seen just once and approximately 30% held by the top ten. The material sequenced was blood. Every receptor here comes from a man in his forties or fifties in good health. The CDR3 runs from the conserved cysteine through the conserved F or W. The D gene is left open where the match is weak. Not all rows give a size; the values are once, few, many and, for expanded clones, a class.

V gene: TRBV7-2
J gene: TRBJ2-3
clone size: NA
D gene: TRBD2
CDR3 protein: CASSFGGGRADTQYF
CDR3 DNA: TGTGCCAGCAGCTTCGGCGGCGGGAGAGCAGATACGCAGTATTTT

V gene: TRBV7-9
J gene: TRBJ1-1
clone size: NA
D gene: NA
CDR3 protein: CASSFAEREAFF
CDR3 DNA: TGTGCCAGCAGCTTTGCAGAGCGAGAAGCTTTCTTT

V gene: TRBV6-1
J gene: TRBJ1-5
clone size: NA
D gene: NA
CDR3 protein: CASSEEVVRQPQHF
CDR3 DNA: TGTGCCAGCAGTGAAGAGGTGGTTCGCCAGCCCCAGCATTTT

V gene: TRBV19
J gene: TRBJ1-2
clone size: NA
D gene: TRBD1
CDR3 protein: CASSIGTGGYGYTF
CDR3 DNA: TGTGCCAGTAGTATTGGGACAGGGGGCTATGGCTACACCTTC

V gene: TRBV12-3/TRBV12-4
J gene: TRBJ2-5
clone size: NA
D gene: NA
CDR3 protein: CASSPDGLGTQYF
CDR3 DNA: TGTGCCAGCAGCCCGGACGGTCTTGGGACCCAGTACTTC

V gene: TRBV9
J gene: TRBJ2-3
clone size: NA
D gene: NA
CDR3 protein: CASSVEQRPLGYSTDTQYF
CDR3 DNA: TGTGCCAGCAGCGTAGAGCAAAGGCCCCTGGGTTATAGCACAGATACGCAGTATTTT

V gene: TRBV12-5
J gene: TRBJ1-1
clone size: few
D gene: NA
CDR3 protein: CASGLGDRGRMNTEAFF
CDR3 DNA: TGTGCTAGTGGTTTGGGTGATCGGGGGCGGATGAACACTGAAGCTTTCTTT

V gene: TRBV10-3
J gene: TRBJ2-3
clone size: NA
D gene: TRBD2
CDR3 protein: CAISPGLARADTQYF
CDR3 DNA: TGTGCCATCAGTCCGGGACTAGCGAGGGCAGATACGCAGTATTTT

V gene: TRBV4-3
J gene: TRBJ2-7
clone size: NA
D gene: NA
CDR3 protein: CASSQQLGFYEQYF
CDR3 DNA: TGCGCCAGCAGCCAACAACTAGGATTCTACGAGCAGTACTTC

V gene: TRBV18
J gene: TRBJ1-2
clone size: NA
D gene: NA
CDR3 protein: CASSQNTRLSRGDGYTF
CDR3 DNA: TGTGCCAGCTCCCAAAACACCCGCTTGTCGCGGGGCGATGGCTACACCTTC

V gene: TRBV5-1
J gene: TRBJ2-1
clone size: NA
D gene: TRBD2
CDR3 protein: CASSPGLAGGRSYNEQFF
CDR3 DNA: TGCGCCAGCAGCCCGGGACTAGCGGGGGGGCGCTCCTACAATGAGCAGTTCTTC

V gene: TRBV14
J gene: TRBJ2-7
clone size: NA
D gene: NA
CDR3 protein: CASSPHGGFEQYF
CDR3 DNA: TGTGCCAGCAGCCCCCACGGTGGGTTCGAGCAGTACTTC

V gene: TRBV9
J gene: TRBJ1-4
clone size: NA
D gene: NA
CDR3 protein: CASSQTATNEKLFF
CDR3 DNA: TGTGCCAGCAGCCAGACTGCAACTAATGAAAAACTGTTTTTT

V gene: TRBV29-1
J gene: TRBJ2-7
clone size: once
D gene: NA
CDR3 protein: CSAGTPYEQYF
CDR3 DNA: TGCAGCGCCGGGACACCCTACGAGCAGTACTTC

V gene: TRBV29-1
J gene: TRBJ1-1
clone size: NA
D gene: NA
CDR3 protein: CSVEEAGVRNTEAFF
CDR3 DNA: TGCAGCGTTGAAGAGGCGGGGGTGAGGAACACTGAAGCTTTCTTT

V gene: TRBV5-4
J gene: TRBJ2-2
clone size: once
D gene: NA
CDR3 protein: CASSLTANTGELFF
CDR3 DNA: TGTGCCAGCAGCTTGACAGCGAACACCGGGGAGCTGTTTTTT

V gene: TRBV7-6
J gene: TRBJ2-3
clone size: NA
D gene: TRBD2
CDR3 protein: CASSTTPGGGDTQYF
CDR3 DNA: TGTGCCAGCAGCACCACTCCGGGAGGGGGAGATACGCAGTATTTT

V gene: TRBV14
J gene: TRBJ2-7
clone size: NA
D gene: TRBD2
CDR3 protein: CASSLTSGLTYEQYF
CDR3 DNA: TGTGCCAGCAGCCTTACTAGCGGTCTTACCTACGAGCAGTACTTC

V gene: TRBV6-5
J gene: TRBJ2-7
clone size: few
D gene: TRBD2
CDR3 protein: CASRLSGSYEQYF
CDR3 DNA: TGTGCCAGCAGGCTCAGCGGGAGCTACGAGCAGTACTTC

V gene: TRBV30
J gene: TRBJ1-6
clone size: NA
D gene: NA
CDR3 protein: CAWSADSPNSPLHF
CDR3 DNA: TGTGCCTGGAGTGCCGACAGCCCTAATTCACCCCTCCACTTT